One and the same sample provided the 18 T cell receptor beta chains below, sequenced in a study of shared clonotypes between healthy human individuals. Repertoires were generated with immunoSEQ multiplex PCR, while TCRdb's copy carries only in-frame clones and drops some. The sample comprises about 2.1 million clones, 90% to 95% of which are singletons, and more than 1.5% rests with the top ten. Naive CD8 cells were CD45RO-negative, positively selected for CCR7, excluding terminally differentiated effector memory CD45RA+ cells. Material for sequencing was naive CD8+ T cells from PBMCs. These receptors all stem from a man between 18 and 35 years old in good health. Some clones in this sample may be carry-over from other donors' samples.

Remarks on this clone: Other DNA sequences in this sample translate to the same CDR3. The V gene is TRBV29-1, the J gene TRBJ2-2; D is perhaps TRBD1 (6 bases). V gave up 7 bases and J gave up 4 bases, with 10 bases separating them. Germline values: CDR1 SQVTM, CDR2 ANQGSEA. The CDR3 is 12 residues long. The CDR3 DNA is TGCAGCGCTAGAGGGGGCACCGGGGAGCTGTTTTTT. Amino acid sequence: CSARGGTGELFF.

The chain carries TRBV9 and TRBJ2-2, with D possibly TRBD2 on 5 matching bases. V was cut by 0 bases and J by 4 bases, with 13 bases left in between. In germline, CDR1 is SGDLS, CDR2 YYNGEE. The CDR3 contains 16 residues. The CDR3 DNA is TGTGCCAGCAGCGTAGCTGCAGGCCGGGGCACCGGGGAGCTGTTTTTT. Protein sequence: CASSVAAGRGTGELFF.

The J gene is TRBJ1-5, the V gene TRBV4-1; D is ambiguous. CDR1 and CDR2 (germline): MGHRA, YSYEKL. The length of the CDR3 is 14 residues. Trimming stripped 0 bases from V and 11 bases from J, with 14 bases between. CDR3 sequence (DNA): TGCGCCAGCAGCCAAGATGCGATACCGGGGACCCAGCATTTT. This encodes CASSQDAIPGTQHF.

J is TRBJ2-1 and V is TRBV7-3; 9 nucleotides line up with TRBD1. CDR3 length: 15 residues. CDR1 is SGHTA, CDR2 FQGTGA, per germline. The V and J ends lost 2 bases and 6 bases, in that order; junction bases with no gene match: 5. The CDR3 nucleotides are TGTGCCAGCAGCTTAGACAGGGGGGTTGTCAATGAGCAGTTCTTC. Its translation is CASSLDRGVVNEQFF.

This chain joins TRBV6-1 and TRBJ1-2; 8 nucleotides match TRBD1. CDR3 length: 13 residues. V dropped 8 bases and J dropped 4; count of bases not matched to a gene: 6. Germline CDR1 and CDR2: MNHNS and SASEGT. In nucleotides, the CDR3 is TGTGCCAGCCAGGGGGCGGGCCTCTATGGCTACACCTTC. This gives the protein CASQGAGLYGYTF.

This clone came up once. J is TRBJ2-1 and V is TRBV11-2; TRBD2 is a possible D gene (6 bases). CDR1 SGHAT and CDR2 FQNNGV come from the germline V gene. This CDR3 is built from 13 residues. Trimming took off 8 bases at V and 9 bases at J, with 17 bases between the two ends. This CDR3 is CASGHLEGLEQFF. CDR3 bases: TGTGCCAGCGGACACTTGGAGGGCCTTGAGCAGTTCTTC.

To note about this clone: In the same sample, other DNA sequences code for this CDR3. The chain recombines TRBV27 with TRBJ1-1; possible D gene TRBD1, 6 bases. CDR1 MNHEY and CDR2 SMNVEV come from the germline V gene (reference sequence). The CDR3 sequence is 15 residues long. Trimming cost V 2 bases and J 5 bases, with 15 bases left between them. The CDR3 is CASSLRGIGGTEAFF. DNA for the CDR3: TGTGCCAGCAGTTTAAGGGGGATCGGAGGAACTGAAGCTTTCTTT.

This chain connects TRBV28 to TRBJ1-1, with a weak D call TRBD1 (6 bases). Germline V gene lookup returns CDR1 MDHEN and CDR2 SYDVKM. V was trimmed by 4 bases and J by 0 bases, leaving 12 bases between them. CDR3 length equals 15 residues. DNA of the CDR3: TGTGCCAGCAGTTCAACAGGGTTTTTGAACACTGAAGCTTTCTTT. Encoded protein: CASSSTGFLNTEAFF.

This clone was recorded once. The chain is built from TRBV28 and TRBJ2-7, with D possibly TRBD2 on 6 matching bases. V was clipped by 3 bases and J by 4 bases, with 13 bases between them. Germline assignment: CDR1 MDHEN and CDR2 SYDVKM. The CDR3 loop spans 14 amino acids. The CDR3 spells CASSFRRGGYEQYF. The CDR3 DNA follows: TGTGCCAGCAGTTTTAGGCGGGGCGGGTACGAGCAGTACTTC.

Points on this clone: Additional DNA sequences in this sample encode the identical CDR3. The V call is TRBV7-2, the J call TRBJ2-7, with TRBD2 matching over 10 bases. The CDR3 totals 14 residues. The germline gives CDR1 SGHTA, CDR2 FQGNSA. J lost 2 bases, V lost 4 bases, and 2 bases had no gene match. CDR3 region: CASSSSGRAYEQYF. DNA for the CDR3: TGTGCCAGCAGCTCTAGCGGGAGAGCCTACGAGCAGTACTTC.

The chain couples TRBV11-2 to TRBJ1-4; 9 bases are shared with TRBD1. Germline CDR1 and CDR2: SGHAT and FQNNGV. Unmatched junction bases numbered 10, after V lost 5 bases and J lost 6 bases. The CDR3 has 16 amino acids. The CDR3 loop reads CASSPTPDRGDEKLFF. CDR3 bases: TGTGCCAGCAGCCCAACACCGGACAGGGGCGATGAAAAACTGTTTTTT. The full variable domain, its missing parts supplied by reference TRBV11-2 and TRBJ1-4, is EAGVAQSPRYKIIEKRQSVAFWCNPISGHATLYWYQQILGQGPKLLIQFQNNGVVDDSQLPKDRFSAERLKGVDSTLKIQPAKLEDSAVYLCASSPTPDRGDEKLFFGSGTQLSVL.

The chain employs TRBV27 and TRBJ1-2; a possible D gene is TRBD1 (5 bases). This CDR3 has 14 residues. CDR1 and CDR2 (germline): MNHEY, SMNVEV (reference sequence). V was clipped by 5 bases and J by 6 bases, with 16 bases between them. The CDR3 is CASSLMFGGDGYTF. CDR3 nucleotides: TGTGCCAGCAGTCTCATGTTCGGGGGGGATGGCTACACCTTC.

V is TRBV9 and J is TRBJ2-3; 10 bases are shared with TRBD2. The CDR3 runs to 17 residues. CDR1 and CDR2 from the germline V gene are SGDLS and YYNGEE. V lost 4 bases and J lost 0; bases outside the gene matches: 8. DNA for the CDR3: TGTGCCAGCAGCACCCGCGGACTAGCGGTGAGCACAGATACGCAGTATTTT. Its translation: CASSTRGLAVSTDTQYF. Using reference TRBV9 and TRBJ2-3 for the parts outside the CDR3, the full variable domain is DSGVTQTPKHLITATGQRVTLRCSPRSGDLSVYWYQQSLDQGLQFLIQYYNGEERAKGNILERFSAQQFPDLHSELNLSSLELGDSALYFCASSTRGLAVSTDTQYFGPGTRLTVL.

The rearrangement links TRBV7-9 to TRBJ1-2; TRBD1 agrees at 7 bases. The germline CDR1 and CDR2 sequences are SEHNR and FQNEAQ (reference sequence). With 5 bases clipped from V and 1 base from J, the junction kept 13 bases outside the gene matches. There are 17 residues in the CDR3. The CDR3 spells CASSHGQASDFNYGYTF. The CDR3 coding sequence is TGTGCCAGCAGCCACGGACAGGCATCTGATTTTAACTATGGCTACACCTTC.

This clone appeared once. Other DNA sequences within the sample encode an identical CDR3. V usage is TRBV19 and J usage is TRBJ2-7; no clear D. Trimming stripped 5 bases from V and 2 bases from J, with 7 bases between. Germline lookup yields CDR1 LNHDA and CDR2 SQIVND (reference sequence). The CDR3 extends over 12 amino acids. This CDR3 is CASSGQTYEQYF. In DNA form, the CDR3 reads TGTGCCAGTAGTGGGCAGACCTACGAGCAGTACTTC. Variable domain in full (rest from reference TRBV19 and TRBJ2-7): DGGITQSPKYLFRKEGQNVTLSCEQNLNHDAMYWYRQDPGQGLRLIYYSQIVNDFQKGDIAEGYSVSREKKESFPLTVTSAQKNPTAFYLCASSGQTYEQYFGPGTRLTVT.

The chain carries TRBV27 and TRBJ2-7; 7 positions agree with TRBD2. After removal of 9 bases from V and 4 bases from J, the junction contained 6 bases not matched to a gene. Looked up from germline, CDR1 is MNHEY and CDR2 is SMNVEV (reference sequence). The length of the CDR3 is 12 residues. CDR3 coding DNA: TGTGCCAGTCGGGGACTAAAATACGAGCAGTACTTC. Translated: CASRGLKYEQYF.

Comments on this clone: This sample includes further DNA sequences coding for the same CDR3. This CDR3 is CASSVAQGEAFF. The CDR3 coding sequence is TGTGCCAGCAGCGTAGCCCAAGGGGAGGCTTTCTTT. This chain connects TRBV9 to TRBJ1-1; tentatively, D is TRBD1 (5 bases). The V gene lost 0 bases and the J gene lost 11 bases, with 11 bases spanning the gap. CDR1 and CDR2 (germline): SGDLS, YYNGEE. The CDR3 extends over 12 amino acids.

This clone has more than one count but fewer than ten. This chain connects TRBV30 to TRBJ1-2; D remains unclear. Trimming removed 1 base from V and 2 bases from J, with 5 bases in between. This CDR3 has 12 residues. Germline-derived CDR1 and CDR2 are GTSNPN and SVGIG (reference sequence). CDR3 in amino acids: CAWSEYNYGYTF. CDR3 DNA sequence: TGTGCCTGGAGTGAGTACAACTATGGCTACACCTTC.